The 21 T cell receptor beta chains in this list originate from one sample, sequenced in a study of T cells in Graves' hyperthyroidism and ophthalmopathy. The investigators amplified TCR beta CDR3 regions from RNA transcripts. During a first-round RT-PCR of the TCR CDR3, the HTBI primer set was used. Via MiXCR, TCRdb re-called the multiplex PCR reads, giving one row per CDR3 protein. The sample gives roughly 380,000 distinct CDR3 sequences, approximately 14% of which show up once; roughly 9.6% is in the top ten. Sequenced material: blood. The source is an older woman with Graves' hyperthyroidism.

A few counts support this clonotype. The chain couples TRBV15 to TRBJ2-1; perhaps TRBD2 as D (7 bases). Germline lookup yields CDR1 LNHNV and CDR2 YYDKDF (reference sequence). V dropped 0 bases and J dropped 4 bases, with 13 bases sitting between them. The CDR3 is 16 amino acids. This CDR3 reads CATSRDYGGAYNEQFF. CDR3 bases: TGTGCCACCAGCAGAGATTATGGGGGGGCTTACAATGAGCAGTTCTTC.

This clonotype was seen a handful of times. This rearrangement joins TRBV5-1 to TRBJ1-2; weak D call: TRBD1 (5 bases). The length of the CDR3 is 15 residues. CDR1 SGHRS and CDR2 YFSETQ come from the germline V gene. V was shortened by 3 bases and J by 6 bases, with 18 bases between the two germline ends. CDR3 protein: CASSSAGPGRDGYTF. DNA of the CDR3: TGCGCCAGCAGCTCGGCCGGGCCAGGGAGGGATGGCTACACCTTC.

V is TRBV30 and J is TRBJ2-3; D uncertain. CDR1 GTSNPN and CDR2 SVGIG come from the germline V gene (reference sequence). The CDR3 length is 13 residues. The CDR3 here is CAADGYGSDTQYF. The CDR3 coding sequence is TGTGCTGCAGACGGTTATGGTTCAGATACGCAGTATTTT. Looking up the rest from reference TRBV30 and TRBJ2-3 gives the full variable domain: SQTIHQWPATLVQPVGSPLSLECTVEGTSNPNLYWYRQAAGRGLQLLFYSVGIGQISSEVPQNLSASRPQDRQFILSSKKLLLSDSGFYLCAADGYGSDTQYFGPGTRLTVL.

This chain joins TRBV20-1 and TRBJ2-1; TRBD2 aligns across 7 bases. The V and J ends lost 1 base and 4 bases, in that order; junction bases with no gene match: 7. In germline, CDR1 is DFQATT, CDR2 SNEGSKA (reference sequence). The CDR3 has 15 residues. The CDR3 DNA follows: TGCAGTGCTAGAGGAATTAGCGGGCCGTACAATGAGCAGTTCTTC. Amino acids: CSARGISGPYNEQFF.

This clonotype was picked up many times. The chain has TRBV2 and TRBJ2-7; 10 positions agree with TRBD1. The CDR3 runs 19 residues. V lost 4 bases, J lost 2 bases, and 17 bases stayed unmatched. Germline V gene data show CDR1 as SNHLY and CDR2 as FYNNEI. CDR3 sequence reads: CASSGGTGALSAVAYEQYF. Here the CDR3 DNA reads TGTGCCAGCAGTGGGGGGACAGGGGCATTGTCTGCTGTGGCCTACGAGCAGTACTTC.

This CDR3 is CASSAGTSLNTEAFF. CDR3 DNA: TGTGCCAGCAGTGCCGGGACCTCATTGAACACTGAAGCTTTCTTT. The chain links TRBV6-1 to TRBJ1-1; D might be TRBD1 (5 bases). V lost 4 bases and J lost 0, with 12 bases in between. Germline CDR1 MNHNS, CDR2 SASEGT. The CDR3 has 15 residues.

This clonotype occurred many times. The gene calls are TRBV28 and TRBJ1-1; a possible D gene is TRBD1 (6 bases). Trimming removed 6 bases from V and 0 bases from J, with 11 bases in between. Per germline, CDR1 MDHEN and CDR2 SYDVKM. CDR3 size: 14 residues. This chain's CDR3 is CASRVDRMNTEAFF. CDR3 nucleotide sequence: TGTGCCAGCAGGGTAGACAGGATGAACACTGAAGCTTTCTTT.

There are many counts of this clonotype. The V call is TRBV27, the J call TRBJ2-1, with 13 bases aligning to TRBD2. Germline values: CDR1 MNHEY, CDR2 SMNVEV (reference sequence). The V and J ends lost 2 bases and 3 bases, in that order; junction bases with no gene match: 4. The CDR3 loop spans 17 amino acids. In DNA form, the CDR3 reads TGTGCCAGCAGTTTACCAGGACTAGCGGGAGTCTACAATGAGCAGTTCTTC. Amino acids: CASSLPGLAGVYNEQFF.

This sequence joins TRBV7-9 and TRBJ2-5; 7 bases align to TRBD1. This CDR3 region has 15 residues. J gave up 5 bases and V 6 bases, and 12 bases lay outside the gene matches. Germline V lookup: CDR1 SEHNR, CDR2 FQNEAQ (reference sequence). CDR3 region: CASRLIERGLETQYF. CDR3 in DNA: TGTGCCAGCAGACTAATTGAGAGGGGGCTTGAGACCCAGTACTTC.

This clonotype came up many times. This sequence joins TRBV28 and TRBJ2-1; weak D call: TRBD1 (6 bases). Germline V CDR1 and CDR2: MDHEN, SYDVKM. The CDR3 has 14 amino acids. Trimming pared 7 bases from V and 6 bases from J, leaving 16 bases between. CDR3 residues: CASTPGWGPNEQFF. DNA for the CDR3: TGTGCCAGCACCCCAGGTTGGGGGCCCAATGAGCAGTTCTTC.

V is TRBV27 and J is TRBJ2-1, with D perhaps TRBD2 (5 bases). The CDR3 runs to 13 residues. Germline V lookup: CDR1 MNHEY, CDR2 SMNVEV (reference sequence). Trimming removed 5 bases at V and 6 bases at J, with 11 bases between. The CDR3 DNA reads TGTGCCAGCAGTCTCGACGAGGGCAATGAGCAGTTCTTC. Translating it yields CASSLDEGNEQFF.

There are many counts of this clonotype. The rearrangement links TRBV6-2 or TRBV6-3 to TRBJ2-3, with D unresolved. The CDR3 length is 12 residues. Germline loops: CDR1 MNHEY, CDR2 SVGEGT. Trimming cost V 2 bases and J 2 bases, with 2 bases left between them. The CDR3 DNA reads TGTGCCAGCAGTTACCCCACAGATACGCAGTATTTT. This codes for CASSYPTDTQYF.

This clonotype was counted many times. CDR3 in amino acids: CSAAGGVGDTQYF. For the CDR3, the DNA is TGCAGTGCAGCGGGAGGTGTCGGGGATACGCAGTATTTT. This chain connects TRBV20-1 to TRBJ2-3; 9 bases fit TRBD2. The CDR3 sequence is 13 residues long. V lost 6 bases, J lost 6 bases, and 7 bases stayed unmatched. The germline V gene has CDR1 DFQATT and CDR2 SNEGSKA (reference sequence).

The rearrangement joins TRBV12-3 or TRBV12-4 to TRBJ2-5; TRBD1 matches 7 bases. V lost 2 bases, J lost 2 bases, and 2 bases stayed unmatched. The CDR3 is 14 residues long. The CDR3 sequence: CASSLTGQQETQYF. As DNA, the CDR3 is TGTGCCAGCAGTTTAACGGGACAGCAAGAGACCCAGTACTTC.

This clonotype showed up just a few times. The V call is TRBV5-1, the J call TRBJ2-7; possibly TRBD1 for D (6 bases). The germline V gene has CDR1 SGHRS and CDR2 YFSETQ. Between the trimmed V and J ends, which lost 4 bases and 3 bases, there was a span of 17 bases. The CDR3 is made up of 15 amino acids. CDR3 sequence: CASSPKRTGIYEQYF. The CDR3 DNA is TGCGCCAGCAGCCCTAAAAGAACAGGGATCTACGAGCAGTACTTC.

This clonotype showed up many times. The chain combines TRBV27 with TRBJ2-7; possible D gene TRBD2, 6 bases. V was shortened by 4 bases and J by 2 bases, with 12 bases between the two germline ends. The length of the CDR3 is 14 residues. Germline V gene data show CDR1 as MNHEY and CDR2 as SMNVEV (reference sequence). Here the CDR3 reads CASSWRERAYEQYF. The CDR3 DNA sequence: TGTGCCAGCAGTTGGAGGGAGAGGGCCTACGAGCAGTACTTC.

The CDR3 nucleotides read TGTGCCAGCAGCAGACTAGCGGGAAACAATGAGCAGTTCTTC. Its translation: CASSRLAGNNEQFF. The chain has TRBV9 and TRBJ2-1; TRBD2 aligns across 11 bases. J was trimmed by 5 bases and V by 4 bases; bases with no gene match: 2. Germline CDR1 SGDLS, CDR2 YYNGEE. The CDR3 consists of 14 residues.

This clonotype was picked up many times. This rearrangement joins TRBV2 to TRBJ2-1; possibly TRBD2 for D (6 bases). This CDR3 is built from 14 residues. Between the trimmed V and J ends, which lost 6 bases and 8 bases, there was a span of 17 bases. Germline V lookup: CDR1 SNHLY, CDR2 FYNNEI. The CDR3 region is CASSVGLQVHEQFF. CDR3 DNA: TGTGCCAGCAGCGTGGGACTCCAAGTACATGAGCAGTTCTTC. The variable domain in full, completed from reference TRBV2 and TRBJ2-1, reads EPEVTQTPSHQVTQMGQEVILRCVPISNHLYFYWYRQILGQKVEFLVSFYNNEISEKSEIFDDQFSVERPDGSNFTLKIRSTKLEDSAMYFCASSVGLQVHEQFFGPGTRLTVL.

In its sample, this clonotype was seen a few times. The chain joins TRBV29-1 to TRBJ2-2; D tentatively reads TRBD1 or TRBD2 (5 bases each). Trimming removed 6 bases from V and 1 base from J, with 12 bases in between. CDR3 length: 14 residues. Germline V gives CDR1 SQVTM, CDR2 ANQGSEA. CDR3 bases: TGCAGCGTGACGGGACCCAAGAACACCGGGGAGCTGTTTTTT. Protein sequence: CSVTGPKNTGELFF.

In its sample, this clonotype was seen many times. V usage is TRBV7-3 and J usage is TRBJ2-3, with 15 bases that match TRBD2. V lost 5 bases and J lost 7; bases outside the gene matches: 7. CDR3 length: 16 amino acids. In germline, CDR1 is SGHTA, CDR2 FQGTGA. The CDR3, as DNA: TGTGCCAGCAGCCCTCGCGGACTAGCGGGGGGGAATACGCAGTATTTT. Translation: CASSPRGLAGGNTQYF.

This clonotype occurred many times. J is TRBJ1-1 and V is TRBV18, with unresolved D. Trimming pared 0 bases from V and 7 bases from J, leaving 9 bases between. Germline CDR1 is KGHSH and CDR2 is LQKENI. CDR3 length equals 13 residues. CDR3: CASSPPMEYEAFF. The DNA of the CDR3 is TGTGCCAGCTCACCACCGATGGAATATGAAGCTTTCTTT. Supplemented by reference TRBV18 and TRBJ1-1, the full variable domain reads NAGVMQNPRHLVRRRGQEARLRCSPMKGHSHVYWYRQLPEEGLKFMVYLQKENIIDESGMPKERFSAEFPKEGPSILRIQQVVRGDSAAYFCASSPPMEYEAFFGQGTRLTVV.